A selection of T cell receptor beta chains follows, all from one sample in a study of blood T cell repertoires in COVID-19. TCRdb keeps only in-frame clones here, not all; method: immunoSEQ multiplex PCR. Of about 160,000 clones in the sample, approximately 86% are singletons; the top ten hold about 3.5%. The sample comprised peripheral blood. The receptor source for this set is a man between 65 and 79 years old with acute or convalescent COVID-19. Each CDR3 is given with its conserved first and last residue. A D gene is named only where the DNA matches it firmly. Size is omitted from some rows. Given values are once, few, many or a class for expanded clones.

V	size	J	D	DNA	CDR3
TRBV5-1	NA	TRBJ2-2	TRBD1	TGCGCCAGCAGCTTGAGACAGGGCGACACCGGGGAGCTGTTTTTT	CASSLRQGDTGELFF
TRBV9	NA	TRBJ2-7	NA	TGTGCCAGCAGCGTAGTTGCGGGCTCCTACGAGCAGTACTTC	CASSVVAGSYEQYF
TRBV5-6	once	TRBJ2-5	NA	TGTGCCAGCAGCTTGAGGGGGTACCAAGAGACCCAGTACTTC	CASSLRGYQETQYF
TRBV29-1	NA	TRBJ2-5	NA	TGCAGCGAGAGGACAGCCCAAGAGACCCAGTACTTC	CSERTAQETQYF
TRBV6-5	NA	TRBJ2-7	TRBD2	TGTGCCAGCAGTTACGGGACTAGCGGGACCTACGAGCAGTACTTC	CASSYGTSGTYEQYF
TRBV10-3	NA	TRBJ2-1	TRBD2	TGTGCCATCAGTAGGGCGGGAGCCATTGATGAGCAGTTCTTC	CAISRAGAIDEQFF
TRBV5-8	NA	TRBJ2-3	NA	TGTGCCAGCAGCTTGGGGGCAGGGGGGAATTCAGATACGCAGTATTTT	CASSLGAGGNSDTQYF
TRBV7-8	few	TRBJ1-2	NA	TGTGCCAGCAGCTTCCAGGCTAACTATGGCTACACCTTC	CASSFQANYGYTF
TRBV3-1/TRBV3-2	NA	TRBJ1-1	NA	TGTGCCAGCAGCCCGTGGTTGTTGATGGGGGGAGCTTTCTTT	CASSPWLLMGGAFF
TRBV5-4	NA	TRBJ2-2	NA	TGTGCCAGCAGCTTAGGCGGGGTCACCGGGGAGCTGTTTTTT	CASSLGGVTGELFF
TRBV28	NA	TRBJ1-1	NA	TGTGCCAGCAGTTTAACAGGGCTGGGGAACACTGAAGCTTTCTTT	CASSLTGLGNTEAFF
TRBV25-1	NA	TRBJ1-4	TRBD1	TGTGCCAGCAGTGTACAGGGGGGACGCGAAAAACTGTTTTTT	CASSVQGGREKLFF
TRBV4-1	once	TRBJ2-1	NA	TGCGCCAGCAGCCAAGAACCCTACGGAAGAGGCGATGAGCAGTTCTTC	CASSQEPYGRGDEQFF
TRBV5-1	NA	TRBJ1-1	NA	TGCGCCAGCAGCTTGGAGGGGCAGTCAGAAGCTTTCTTT	CASSLEGQSEAFF
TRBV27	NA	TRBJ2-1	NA	TGTGCCAGCAGTTTAGCGGCAGTCTCGGGTGAGCAGTTCTTC	CASSLAAVSGEQFF
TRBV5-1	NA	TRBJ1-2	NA	TGCGCCAGCAGGCCACAGGGCGGCTATGGCTACACCTTC	CASRPQGGYGYTF
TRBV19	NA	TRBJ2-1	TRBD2	TGTGCCAGTAGTGATACTAGCGGGAGAGTGGAGCAGTTCTTC	CASSDTSGRVEQFF
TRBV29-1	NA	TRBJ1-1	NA	TGCAGCGCTGGGGCAACCACTGAAGCTTTCTTT	CSAGATTEAFF
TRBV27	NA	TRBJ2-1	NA	TGTGCCAGCAGCTCGACCCTGTCAGGGTACAATGAGCAGTTCTTC	CASSSTLSGYNEQFF
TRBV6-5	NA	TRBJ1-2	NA	NA	CASSTSAAGWGYTF
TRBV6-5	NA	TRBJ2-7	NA	TGTGCCAGCACCTCAGACAGGTCCTACGAGCAGTACTTC	CASTSDRSYEQYF
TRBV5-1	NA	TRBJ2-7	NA	TGCGCCAGCAGTGAACAGGGTTACGAGCAGTACTTC	CASSEQGYEQYF
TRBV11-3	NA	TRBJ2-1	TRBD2	TGTGCCAGCAGCTTAATGCGGGAGGTAAGGTACAATGAGCAGTTCTTC	CASSLMREVRYNEQFF
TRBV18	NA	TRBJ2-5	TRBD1	TGTGCCAGCTCACCACCGGGAAGGCAGGACAGGGAGGTCGAGACCCAGTACTTC	CASSPPGRQDREVETQYF
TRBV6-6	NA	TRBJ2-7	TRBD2	TGTGCCAGCAGTTACCACTTGAGCGGGAGGGCCTACGAGCAGTACTTC	CASSYHLSGRAYEQYF
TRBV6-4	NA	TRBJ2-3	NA	TGTGCCAGCAGTGAAGACCTGCAGGGCGTAGATACGCAGTATTTT	CASSEDLQGVDTQYF
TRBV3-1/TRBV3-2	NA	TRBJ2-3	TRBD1	TGTGCCAGCAGTCAAACCTTGACAGGGGCCACAGATACGCAGTATTTT	CASSQTLTGATDTQYF
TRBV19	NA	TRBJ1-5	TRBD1	TGTGCCAGTAGTCACGACAGGGGAGGCCAGCCCCAGCATTTT	CASSHDRGGQPQHF
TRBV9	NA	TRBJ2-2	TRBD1	TGTGCCAGCAGCCCCAGACAGGGGGTAAACGGGGAGCTGTTTTTT	CASSPRQGVNGELFF
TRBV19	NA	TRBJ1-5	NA	TGTGCCAGTAGTACAAGACGCCTAGTTAGCAATCAGCCCCAGCATTTT	CASSTRRLVSNQPQHF
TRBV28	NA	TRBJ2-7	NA	TGTGCCAGCAGCCCCAGGGGCGAGCAGTACTTC	CASSPRGEQYF
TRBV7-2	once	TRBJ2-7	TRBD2	TGTGCCAGCAGCTTAGACGGGCTAGCGGATTACGAGCAGTACTTC	CASSLDGLADYEQYF
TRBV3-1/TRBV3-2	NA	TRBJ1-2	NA	TGTGCCAGCAGCCAAGACGGACAGCACTATGGCTACACCTTC	CASSQDGQHYGYTF
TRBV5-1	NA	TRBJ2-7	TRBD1	TGCGCCAGCAGCTTGTGGGACAGTCCCTACGAGCAGTACTTC	CASSLWDSPYEQYF
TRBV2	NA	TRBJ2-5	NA	TGTGCCAGCAGTTACAGCCAAGAGACCCAGTACTTC	CASSYSQETQYF
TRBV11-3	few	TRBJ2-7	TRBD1	TGTGCCAGCAGCTCGGGACAGAATACGTACGAGCAGTACTTC	CASSSGQNTYEQYF
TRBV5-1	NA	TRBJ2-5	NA	TGCGCCAGCAGCTTGGTGGGGGCGCCGGAGACCCAGTACTTC	CASSLVGAPETQYF
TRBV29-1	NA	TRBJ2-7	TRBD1	TGCAGCGTGTCCGGGACAGGGGCGAACGAGCAGTACTTC	CSVSGTGANEQYF
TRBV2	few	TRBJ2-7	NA	TGTGCCAGCAGTGAACCCTTTATTTTGGAGCAGTACTTC	CASSEPFILEQYF
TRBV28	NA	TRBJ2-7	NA	TGTGCCAGCAGTTTCCCCCACTTGACAGAAACTACCTACGAGCAGTACTTC	CASSFPHLTETTYEQYF
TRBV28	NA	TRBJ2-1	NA	TGTGCCAGCAGCCCCTTGAATGAGCAGTTCTTC	CASSPLNEQFF
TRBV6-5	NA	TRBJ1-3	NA	TGTGCCAGCAGTCTGACAGCTATCTCTGGAAACACCATATATTTT	CASSLTAISGNTIYF
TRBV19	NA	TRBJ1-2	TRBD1	TGTGCCAGTAGCCCCGGGACAGGGAGAGGCTACACCTTC	CASSPGTGRGYTF
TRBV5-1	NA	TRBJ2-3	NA	TGCGCCAGCAGCTTGGGATCTCCACGGACATATACGCAGTATTTT	CASSLGSPRTYTQYF
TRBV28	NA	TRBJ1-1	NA	TGTGCCAGCAGTTTTCCGCCGGGGGTGAACACTGAAGCTTTCTTT	CASSFPPGVNTEAFF
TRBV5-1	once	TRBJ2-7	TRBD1	TGCGCCAGCAGCTTATCCCACAGGGGGGACGACGAGCAGTACTTC	CASSLSHRGDDEQYF
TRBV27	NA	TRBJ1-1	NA	TGTGCCAGCAGTGGGCGGGGGCTGGGGGTGAACACTGAAGCTTTCTTT	CASSGRGLGVNTEAFF
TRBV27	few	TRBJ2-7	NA	TGTGCCAGCACTCGGACATCTCCAGGCCACGAGCAGTACTTC	CASTRTSPGHEQYF
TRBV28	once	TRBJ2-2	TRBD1	TGTGCCAGCAGTAACAGGCTGACAGGGGGCTGGGGGACCGGGGAGCTGTTTTTT	CASSNRLTGGWGTGELFF
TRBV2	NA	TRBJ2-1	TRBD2	TGTGCCAGCCAAGGACTAGCGGACAATGAGCAGTTCTTC	CASQGLADNEQFF
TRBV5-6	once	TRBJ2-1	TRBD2	TGTGCCAGCAGCCCTAGCGGGAGGGCCGGCTATGAGCAGTTCTTC	CASSPSGRAGYEQFF
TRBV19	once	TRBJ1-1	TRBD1	TGTGCCAGTAGTATAGGGGGGGACAGATTCGAAGCTTTCTTT	CASSIGGDRFEAFF
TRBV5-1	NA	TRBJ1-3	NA	TGCGCCAGCAGCTTGGCGCCAGGGGTAGGAAACACCATATATTTT	CASSLAPGVGNTIYF
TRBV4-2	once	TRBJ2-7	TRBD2	TGTGCCAGCAGCCAGGGACGACTAGCGGGAGAGCAGTACTTC	CASSQGRLAGEQYF
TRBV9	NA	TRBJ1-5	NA	TGTGCCAGCAGCGCATACAGGGACGGTCAGCCCCAGCATTTT	CASSAYRDGQPQHF